Presented here are 3 T cell receptor beta chains from one specimen sequenced in a study of cytomegalovirus exposure and HLA in healthy donors. Amplification used 60 Vbeta primers and 13 Jbeta primers. Libraries were prepared by immunoSEQ multiplex PCR; TCRdb keeps only in-frame clonotypes and omits some of them. The table lists about 140,000 clones, roughly four fifths of them singletons, with 9.7% in the top ten. Material for sequencing was PBMCs. The receptors were gathered from a woman aged 60-75 years in good health and CMV-seropositive.

The genes are TRBV28 and TRBJ2-5; no clear D. There are 14 residues in the CDR3. The germline V gene has CDR1 MDHEN and CDR2 SYDVKM. V dropped 2 bases and J dropped 2 bases, with 9 bases sitting between them. The CDR3 region is CASSLISRQETQYF. The CDR3 DNA is TGTGCCAGCAGTTTAATATCGAGGCAAGAGACCCAGTACTTC.

The V call is TRBV9, the J call TRBJ1-2, with TRBD1 matching over 8 bases. Looked up from germline, CDR1 is SGDLS and CDR2 is YYNGEE. Losses at the gene ends were 6 bases for V and 5 bases for J; bases not matched to a gene: 6. This CDR3 has 13 amino acids. CDR3 bases: TGTGCCAGCACCGCGACAGGGGATTATGGCTACACCTTC. As protein: CASTATGDYGYTF.

This sequence joins TRBV28 and TRBJ2-7; 10 bases agree with TRBD1. CDR1 MDHEN and CDR2 SYDVKM come from the germline V gene. V trimming: 4 bases; J trimming: 3 bases; junction bases outside the gene matches: 0. The CDR3 contains 13 residues. This CDR3 is CASSWDRGYEQYF. CDR3 DNA: TGTGCCAGCAGTTGGGACAGGGGCTACGAGCAGTACTTC. The whole variable domain, remainder taken from reference TRBV28 and TRBJ2-7, is DVKVTQSSRYLVKRTGEKVFLECVQDMDHENMFWYRQDPGLGLRLIYFSYDVKMKEKGDIPEGYSVSREKKERFSLILESASTNQTSMYLCASSWDRGYEQYFGPGTRLTVT.